The 18 T cell receptor beta chains presented below share a single source sample, sequenced in a study of blood T cell repertoires in COVID-19. Sequencing used immunoSEQ multiplex PCR; TCRdb keeps in-frame clones, though not all of them. The sample includes about 180,000 clones, around 82% of them seen just once. Sequenced sample: peripheral blood. These receptors all come from a woman aged 80 or over with acute or convalescent COVID-19.

V gene TRBV6-5 combines with J gene TRBJ2-7; 8 bases are a match to TRBD2. CDR1 MNHEY and CDR2 SVGAGI come from the germline V gene. The CDR3 length is 14 residues. Germline trimming cut 7 bases from V and 1 base from J; bases unmatched to any gene: 6. The CDR3 DNA reads TGTGCCAGCACCCCGGGCGGGGGGTCCTACGAGCAGTACTTC. It translates to CASTPGGGSYEQYF.

This chain uses TRBV21-1 with TRBJ1-6; TRBD1, the D gene given by the table, was not confirmed from the DNA. TRBV21-1 has pseudogene status. The CDR3 is 20 residues long. This CDR3 reads CASSNRTTKILSSYNSPLHF. The CDR3 region has the DNA TGTGCCAGCAGCAACAGGACAACTAAAATCCTGAGCTCCTATAATTCACCCCTCCACTTT.

This rearrangement joins TRBV7-2 to TRBJ1-2; 7 nucleotides agree with TRBD1. The germline V gene encodes CDR1 SGHTA and CDR2 FQGNSA. CDR3 size: 16 residues. After removal of 5 bases from V and 3 bases from J, the junction contained 12 bases not matched to a gene. CDR3 sequence reads: CASSPSPSRGYYGYTF. The CDR3 nucleotides read TGTGCCAGCAGCCCCAGCCCTAGCAGGGGGTACTATGGCTACACCTTC.

The rearrangement links TRBV3-1 (or the pseudogene TRBV3-2) to TRBJ1-1, with D unresolved. This CDR3 is 13 amino acids long. V lost 3 bases and J lost 0, with 5 bases in between. The germline V gene has CDR1 LGHDT and CDR2 YNNKEL (reference sequence). The DNA for the CDR3 is TGTGCCAGCAGCCAGGCTCTGAACACTGAAGCTTTCTTT. Amino acid sequence: CASSQALNTEAFF.

V usage is TRBV12-3 or TRBV12-4 and J usage is TRBJ2-1, with TRBD2 as a possible D gene (5 bases). The CDR3 sequence is 12 residues long. The V end lost 0 bases, the J end lost 10 bases, and 7 bases lay between the germline ends. CDR3 bases: TGTGCCAGCAGTTTAGCCCCGGGGGAGCAGTTCTTC. It translates to CASSLAPGEQFF.

V and J are TRBV25-1 and TRBJ1-1; D possibly corresponds to TRBD1 (5 bases). The CDR3 runs to 13 residues. Per germline, CDR1 MGHDK and CDR2 SYGVNS. Between the trimmed V and J ends, which lost 8 bases and 6 bases, there was a span of 16 bases. CDR3 DNA sequence: TGTGCCAGCTCGAAGGAGGGGAGGGCTGAAGCTTTCTTT. Its protein is CASSKEGRAEAFF.

V gene TRBV11-3 combines with J gene TRBJ2-2, with TRBD1 matching over 7 bases. Germline V CDR1 and CDR2: SGHNT, YENEEA. The CDR3 totals 15 residues. Trimming took 4 bases from V and 0 from J; bases not matched to a gene: 2. CDR3 sequence reads: CASSSDRANTGELFF. The CDR3 nucleotides are TGTGCCAGCAGCTCAGACAGGGCGAACACCGGGGAGCTGTTTTTT.

This chain links TRBV9 with TRBJ2-7, with D possibly matching TRBD2 (6 bases). Germline CDR1 SGDLS, CDR2 YYNGEE. V gave up 2 bases and J gave up 5 bases, with 14 bases separating them. The CDR3 is 14 residues long. The chain's CDR3 is CASSVRPSGDEQYF. As DNA, the CDR3 is TGTGCCAGCAGCGTGAGACCATCGGGGGACGAGCAGTACTTC.

The chain is built from TRBV29-1 and TRBJ1-5, with a possible D match to TRBD1 (5 bases). The CDR3 is made up of 14 amino acids. Germline V CDR1 and CDR2: SQVTM, ANQGSEA. The V end was cut by 6 bases, the J end by 3 bases, with 15 bases between. This CDR3 reads CSVATDSTNQPQHF. The CDR3 nucleotides read TGCAGCGTGGCCACAGACAGCACCAATCAGCCCCAGCATTTT. The full variable domain, its missing parts supplied by reference TRBV29-1 and TRBJ1-5, is SAVISQKPSRDICQRGTSLTIQCQVDSQVTMMFWYRQQPGQSLTLIATANQGSEATYESGFVIDKFPISRPNLTFSTLTVSNMSPEDSSIYLCSVATDSTNQPQHFGDGTRLSIL.

This chain joins TRBV9 and TRBJ1-3; D may be TRBD1 (5 bases). The CDR3 contains 12 residues. The V gene lost 4 bases and the J gene lost 7 bases, with 9 bases spanning the gap. Germline CDR1 reads SGDLS; CDR2 reads YYNGEE. CDR3 in amino acids: CASSFGGNTIYF. The CDR3 nucleotides read TGTGCCAGCAGCTTCGGGGGGAACACCATATATTTT.

The CDR3: CASSFGTSPGELFF. The CDR3 nucleotides read TGTGCCAGCAGCTTTGGGACTTCACCTGGGGAGCTGTTTTTT. The genes are TRBV9 and TRBJ2-2; possibly TRBD2 for D (6 bases). The length of the CDR3 is 14 residues. Per germline, CDR1 SGDLS and CDR2 YYNGEE. The V gene lost 4 bases and the J gene lost 8 bases, with 15 bases spanning the gap.

This chain joins TRBV14 and TRBJ2-7; D is unresolved. Germline V CDR1 and CDR2: SGHDN, FVKESK. CDR3 length: 11 amino acids. The V and J ends lost 5 bases and 5 bases respectively, with 7 bases between them. Here the CDR3 reads CASSFSHEQYF. CDR3 bases: TGTGCCAGCAGCTTTTCTCACGAGCAGTACTTC.

The chain recombines TRBV5-1 with TRBJ2-1; tentatively, D is TRBD2 (5 bases). Germline CDR1 SGHRS, CDR2 YFSETQ. This CDR3 spans 13 amino acids. V lost 5 bases, J lost 8 bases, and 14 bases lay in between. This CDR3 is CASRSGLAYEQFF. The DNA for the CDR3 is TGCGCCAGCAGGAGCGGCCTCGCGTATGAGCAGTTCTTC.

The V call is TRBV24-1, the J call TRBJ1-1, with a tentative D call TRBD1 (6 bases). This CDR3 comprises 13 residues. Trimming cost V 5 bases and J 7 bases, with 13 bases left between them. Germline CDR1 KGHDR, CDR2 SFDVKD. In nucleotides, the CDR3 is TGTGCCACCAGTGCCCCCGTAGGGGGTGAAGCTTTCTTT. Its translation: CATSAPVGGEAFF.

Notes on this clone: Mismatch with germline at one junction end may stem from a read error. The gene calls are TRBV5-1 and TRBJ1-4; D might be TRBD1 (5 bases). The CDR3 spans 13 residues. Germline assignment: CDR1 SGHRS and CDR2 YFSETQ. Written as DNA, the CDR3 is TGCGCCAGCAGCCGCAAGGACACCCCGAGAACGCTTTTT. It codes for CASSRKDTPRTLF.

The chain combines TRBV2 with TRBJ2-1; 9 positions match TRBD2. V was pared by 4 bases and J by 3 bases, with 4 bases of the junction left unmatched. CDR3 size: 15 residues. CDR1 is SNHLY and CDR2 is FYNNEI in the germline V gene. This CDR3 reads CASSGWRGGYNEQFF. For the CDR3, the DNA is TGTGCCAGCAGTGGGTGGCGGGGGGGCTACAATGAGCAGTTCTTC.

The chain employs TRBV11-2 and TRBJ1-1; 7 bases agree with TRBD1. The CDR3 runs to 16 residues. CDR1 and CDR2 (germline): SGHAT, FQNNGV. Losses at the gene ends were 0 bases for V and 0 bases for J; bases not matched to a gene: 4. The CDR3 sequence: CASSLDRGTVNTEAFF. CDR3 DNA: TGTGCCAGCAGCTTAGATCGAGGGACAGTGAACACTGAAGCTTTCTTT.

The chain carries TRBV7-9 and TRBJ1-2, with a possible D match to TRBD1 (6 bases). CDR3 length equals 13 residues. Trimming took 3 bases from V and 5 from J, leaving 10 bases between them. Germline V CDR1 and CDR2: SEHNR, FQNEAQ (reference sequence). The CDR3 DNA is TGTGCCAGCAGCTTGCGGGGGGCTTATGGCTACACCTTC. Its protein product is CASSLRGAYGYTF.